This TCR beta chain was documented in a study of OX40 agonist ivuxolimab in advanced cancers. Study-wide background: The diagnoses of dose-escalation patients were hepatocellular carcinoma, melanoma, renal cell or head and neck cancer.

This CDR3 region has 14 residues. V lost 3 bases to trimming and J lost 0 bases, with 8 bases between them. Germline-derived CDR1 and CDR2 are SEHNR and FQNEAQ (reference sequence). Produced via immunoSEQ multiplex PCR; TCRdb's table is partial and in-frame only. Here the sample spans about 80,000 clones, about four fifths being singletons. The receptor was derived from an adult with an advanced solid tumor such as melanoma, head and neck, liver or kidney cancer. This specimen consisted of CD4+ or CD8+ T cells sorted from blood, obtained in a trial of the OX40 agonist ivuxolimab. The chain combines TRBV7-9 with TRBJ1-2; D is uncertain. Written as DNA, the CDR3 is TGTGCCAGCAGCTTCGCAGACGCTAACTATGGCTACACCTTC. This codes for CASSFADANYGYTF.